This TCR beta chain was sequenced during a study of blood T cells in healthy people across ages. A second PCR of about 7 to 11 cycles used a sample-barcoded 5' primer and a J-beta primer mix. TCRdb processed the 5' RACE reads anew with MiXCR; each CDR3 protein has one entry. In the table there are some 930,000 distinct CDR3 sequences, about 27% of which are singletons. This clonotype came up many times. The CDR3 sequence is 14 residues long. From germline, CDR1 is LGHDT and CDR2 YNNKEL (reference sequence). V dropped 6 bases and J dropped 0 bases, with 11 bases sitting between them. These same data were also listed under a study on T cells of mothers and their children.

This rearrangement joins TRBV3-1 to TRBJ1-1, with D possibly TRBD1 on 6 matching bases. This sequence originates from a woman aged 40 to 55 in good health. What was sequenced was blood. The CDR3 sequence: CASRAGQMNTEAFF. The CDR3 DNA follows: TGTGCCAGCAGAGCGGGACAAATGAACACTGAAGCTTTCTTT.